Reported below is one T cell receptor beta chain. The target antigen is unknown. The sample comes from a study of blood T cells in healthy people across ages. Study results and limitations: Greater diversity and more naive CD4+ cells were seen in long-lived donors than in aged donors.

V lost 5 bases to trimming and J lost 2 bases; unmatched junction nucleotides: 6. CDR1 is SGHVS, CDR2 FNYEAQ, per germline. This CDR3 is built from 15 residues. A second PCR, run for roughly 7 to 12 cycles, used a sample-barcoded 5' primer plus a J-beta primer mix. TCRdb reprocessed the 5' RACE reads via MiXCR and lists one record per CDR3 protein. The sample contains hundreds of thousands of distinct CDR3 sequences, 58% of which appear only once. This chain links TRBV7-6 with TRBJ2-7, with 10 nucleotides matching TRBD1. This receptor was obtained from a man in his 60s in good health. Sequences were obtained from blood. The CDR3 bases are TGTGCCAGCAGCGACAGGGGGCGTTTTCCCTACGAGCAGTACTTC. Translating it yields CASSDRGRFPYEQYF.